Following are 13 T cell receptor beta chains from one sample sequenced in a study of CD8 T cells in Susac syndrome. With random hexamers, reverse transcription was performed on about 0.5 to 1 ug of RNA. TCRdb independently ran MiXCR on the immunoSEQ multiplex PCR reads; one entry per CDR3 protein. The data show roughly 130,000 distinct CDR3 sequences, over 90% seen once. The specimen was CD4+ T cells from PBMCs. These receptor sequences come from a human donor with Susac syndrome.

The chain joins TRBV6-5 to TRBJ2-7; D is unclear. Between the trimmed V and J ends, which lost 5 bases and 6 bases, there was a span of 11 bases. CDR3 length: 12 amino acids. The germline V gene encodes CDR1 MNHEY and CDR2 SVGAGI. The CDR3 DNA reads TGTGCCAGCAGTAGAGGCGGCGGCGAGCAGTACTTC. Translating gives CASSRGGGEQYF.

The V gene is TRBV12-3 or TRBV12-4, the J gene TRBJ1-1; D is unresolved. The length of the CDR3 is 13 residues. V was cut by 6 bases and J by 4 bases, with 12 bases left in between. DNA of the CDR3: TGTGCCAGCAGCCCCCAGATAAGCACTGAAGCTTTCTTT. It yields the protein CASSPQISTEAFF.

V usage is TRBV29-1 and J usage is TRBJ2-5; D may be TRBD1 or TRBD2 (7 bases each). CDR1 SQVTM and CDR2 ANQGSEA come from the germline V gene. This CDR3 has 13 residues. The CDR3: CVGGGGHQETQYF. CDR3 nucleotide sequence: TGCGTGGGGGGAGGGGGCCACCAAGAGACCCAGTACTTC.

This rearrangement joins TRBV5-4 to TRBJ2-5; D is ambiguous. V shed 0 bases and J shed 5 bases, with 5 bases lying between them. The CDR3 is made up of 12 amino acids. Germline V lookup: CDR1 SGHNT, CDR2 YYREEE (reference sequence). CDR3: CASSLDSETQYF. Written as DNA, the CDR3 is TGTGCCAGCAGCTTGGATTCCGAGACCCAGTACTTC.

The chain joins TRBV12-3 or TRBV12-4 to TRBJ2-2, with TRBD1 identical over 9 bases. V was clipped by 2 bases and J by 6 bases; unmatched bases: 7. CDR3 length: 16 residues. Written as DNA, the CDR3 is TGTGCCAGCAGTTTAAGCGCGACAGGGGGTTCCGGGGAGCTGTTTTTT. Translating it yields CASSLSATGGSGELFF.

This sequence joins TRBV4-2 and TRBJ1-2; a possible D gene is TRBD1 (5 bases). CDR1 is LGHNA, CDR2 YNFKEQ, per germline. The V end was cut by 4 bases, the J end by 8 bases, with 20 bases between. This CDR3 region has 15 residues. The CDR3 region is CASSRTGEGAGGYTF. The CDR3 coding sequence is TGTGCCAGCAGCCGGACCGGCGAAGGGGCGGGAGGCTACACCTTC.

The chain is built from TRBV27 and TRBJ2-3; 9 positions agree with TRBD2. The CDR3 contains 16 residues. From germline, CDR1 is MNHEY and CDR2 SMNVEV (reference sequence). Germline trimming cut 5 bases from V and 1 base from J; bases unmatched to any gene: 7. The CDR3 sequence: CASSPFSGRGTDTQYF. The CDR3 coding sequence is TGTGCCAGCAGTCCCTTTAGCGGGAGAGGCACAGATACGCAGTATTTT.

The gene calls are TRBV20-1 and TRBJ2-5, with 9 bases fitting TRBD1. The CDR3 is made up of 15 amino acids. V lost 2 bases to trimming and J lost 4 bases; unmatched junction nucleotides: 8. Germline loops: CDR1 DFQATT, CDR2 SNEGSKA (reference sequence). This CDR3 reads CSARLDRGFRETQYF. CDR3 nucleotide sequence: TGCAGTGCTAGACTGGACAGGGGTTTTCGAGAGACCCAGTACTTC.

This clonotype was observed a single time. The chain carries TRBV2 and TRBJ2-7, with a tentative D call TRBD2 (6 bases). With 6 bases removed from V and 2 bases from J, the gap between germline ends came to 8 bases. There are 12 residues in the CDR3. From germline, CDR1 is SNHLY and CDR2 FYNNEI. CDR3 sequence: CASRDYPYEQYF. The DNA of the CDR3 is TGTGCCAGCAGGGACTACCCCTACGAGCAGTACTTC.

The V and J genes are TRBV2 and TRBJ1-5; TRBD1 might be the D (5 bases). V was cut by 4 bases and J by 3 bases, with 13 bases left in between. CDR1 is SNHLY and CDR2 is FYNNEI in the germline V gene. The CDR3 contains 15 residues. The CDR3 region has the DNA TGTGCCAGCAGTGGAGGACAAGGGAACAATCAGCCCCAGCATTTT. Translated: CASSGGQGNNQPQHF.

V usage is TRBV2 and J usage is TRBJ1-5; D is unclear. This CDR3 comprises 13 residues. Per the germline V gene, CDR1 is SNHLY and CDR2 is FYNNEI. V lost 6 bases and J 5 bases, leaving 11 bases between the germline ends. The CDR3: CASSAGSDQPQHF. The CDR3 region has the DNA TGTGCCAGCAGCGCCGGATCGGATCAGCCCCAGCATTTT.

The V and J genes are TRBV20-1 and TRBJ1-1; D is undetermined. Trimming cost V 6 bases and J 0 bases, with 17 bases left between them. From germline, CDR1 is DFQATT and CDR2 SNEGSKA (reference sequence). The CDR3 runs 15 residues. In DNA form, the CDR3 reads TGCAGTGCCACCCAATCCGGGGTTATGAACACTGAAGCTTTCTTT. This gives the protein CSATQSGVMNTEAFF.

The CDR3 is CSASTGYRNTIYF. In DNA form, the CDR3 reads TGCAGTGCCTCTACAGGGTATCGAAACACCATATATTTT. This chain connects TRBV20-1 to TRBJ1-3, with D perhaps TRBD1 (6 bases). Trimming pared 6 bases from V and 5 bases from J, leaving 14 bases between. This CDR3 has 13 residues. Germline CDR1 is DFQATT and CDR2 is SNEGSKA (reference sequence).